This T cell receptor beta chain comes out of a study of cytomegalovirus exposure and HLA in healthy donors. Broader study findings: Later examination showed HLA-associated TCR beta chains had greater clonal expansion than equally common others. Among TCR beta chains, those listed as cytomegalovirus-associated numbered over 150. Three chains linked to CMV were shown in vitro to be specific for CMV antigens.

A note on this clone: The antigen is unknown.

PCR involved 60 Vbeta and 13 Jbeta primers. Original handling: Some 10 million shared chains were among the roughly 78 million unique TCR beta chains that a later analysis counted. This table comes from immunoSEQ multiplex PCR, and its TCRdb copy is limited to in-frame clones, with some not included. D and trimming were read from the DNA, whereas the V and J calls and clone size are those reported in that table. Among approximately 170,000 clones listed, around 85% were seen once. This sequence was found in a man aged 50 to 59 in good health and CMV-seropositive. The sample taken for sequencing was PBMCs.

This CDR3 reads CASSLAYLRDRDNYGYTF. CDR3 bases: TGTGCCAGCAGCTTGGCGTACCTTAGGGACAGAGATAACTATGGCTACACCTTC. This rearrangement joins TRBV5-6 to TRBJ1-2, with 7 bases matching TRBD1. Germline CDR1 and CDR2: SGHDT and YYEEEE. This CDR3 comprises 18 residues. J was trimmed by 1 base and V by 0 bases; bases with no gene match: 12.